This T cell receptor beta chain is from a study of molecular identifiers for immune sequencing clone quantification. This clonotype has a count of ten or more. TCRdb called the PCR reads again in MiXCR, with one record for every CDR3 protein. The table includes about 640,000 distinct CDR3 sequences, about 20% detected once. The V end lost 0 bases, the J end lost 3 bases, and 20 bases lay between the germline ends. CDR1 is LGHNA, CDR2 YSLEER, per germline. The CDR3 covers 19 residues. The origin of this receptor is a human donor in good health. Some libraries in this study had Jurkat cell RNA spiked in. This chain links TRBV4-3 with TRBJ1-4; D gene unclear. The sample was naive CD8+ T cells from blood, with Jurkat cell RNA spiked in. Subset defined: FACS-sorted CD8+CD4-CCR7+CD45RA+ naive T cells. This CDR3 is CASSQDLSGRWMPNEKLFF. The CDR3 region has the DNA TGCGCCAGCAGCCAAGATCTTAGTGGCAGATGGATGCCTAATGAAAAACTGTTTTTT.